Included here is one TCR beta chain sequence, with context. This entry belongs to a study of tissue T cells after allogeneic stem cell transplantation. Only in-frame clones appear in the TCRdb table, and some are missing; sequencing was by immunoSEQ multiplex PCR. Among 6,000 to 8,000 clones listed, roughly 71% were seen once. CDR3 size: 13 residues. V dropped 9 bases and J dropped 0 bases, with 11 bases sitting between them. Looked up from germline, CDR1 is ENHRY and CDR2 is SYGVKD. This TCR was sampled from a woman aged 18-49 years with breast cancer. The chain recombines TRBV10-3 with TRBJ1-2; TRBD1 might be the D (5 bases). Here the sequenced sample was tissue from the stomach, taken at autopsy. CDR3 nucleotide sequence: TGTGCCATGGGGGACGGAGCTAACTATGGCTACACCTTC. Protein product: CAMGDGANYGYTF.